These 9 T cell receptor beta chains were all obtained from the same sample, sequenced in a study of PD-1 blockade in mismatch repair-deficient tumors. Some clones are missing from TCRdb's copy, which holds only in-frame ones; the method was immunoSEQ multiplex PCR. The profile shows 77,000 or so clones, 65% to 85% of them singletons. Here the sequenced sample was peripheral blood, taken 44 weeks after starting pembrolizumab. The receptors here all came from an adult with mismatch repair-deficient cancer.

The V call is TRBV28, the J call TRBJ2-7; 7 bases map to TRBD1. CDR1 and CDR2 (germline): MDHEN, SYDVKM. After removal of 4 bases from V and 5 bases from J, the junction contained 5 bases not matched to a gene. The CDR3 runs 13 residues. This CDR3 is CASSSGQDNEQYF. Written as DNA, the CDR3 is TGTGCCAGCAGTTCAGGACAGGATAACGAGCAGTACTTC. The entire variable domain, with the rest obtained from reference TRBV28 and TRBJ2-7, is as follows: DVKVTQSSRYLVKRTGEKVFLECVQDMDHENMFWYRQDPGLGLRLIYFSYDVKMKEKGDIPEGYSVSREKKERFSLILESASTNQTSMYLCASSSGQDNEQYFGPGTRLTVT.

The genes are TRBV12-5 and TRBJ1-1, with D possibly matching TRBD1 (5 bases). In germline, CDR1 is LGHNT, CDR2 FRNRAP. The V end lost 5 bases, the J end lost 4 bases, and 17 bases lay between the germline ends. The CDR3 runs 15 residues. Written as DNA, the CDR3 is TGTGCTAGTGGTCGGGACTGGGGAGGAACCACTGAAGCTTTCTTT. This sequence encodes CASGRDWGGTTEAFF.

The V gene is TRBV6-6, the J gene TRBJ2-3; perhaps D is TRBD1 or TRBD2 (6 bases each). The V end was cut by 2 bases, the J end by 4 bases, with 10 bases between. Germline loops: CDR1 MNHNY, CDR2 SVGAGI (reference sequence). The CDR3 extends over 14 amino acids. CDR3 loop: CASSYGGQADTQYF. The CDR3 bases are TGTGCCAGCAGTTACGGGGGGCAGGCAGATACGCAGTATTTT.

This sequence joins TRBV6-6 and TRBJ2-7, with 11 bases matching TRBD1. V shed 7 bases and J 7 bases; nucleotides not matched to a gene: 9. CDR3 length: 14 residues. Germline assignment: CDR1 MNHNY and CDR2 SVGAGI (reference sequence). The CDR3: CASIERTGGGEQYF. The CDR3 bases are TGTGCCAGCATTGAAAGGACAGGGGGCGGGGAGCAGTACTTC.

The chain has TRBV7-5 and TRBJ2-7. TRBV7-5 is tagged as a pseudogene. The CDR3 extends over 12 amino acids. The CDR3 nucleotides read TGTGCCAGCAGCTTATTGGGGAACGAGCAGTACTTC. It is translated as CASSLLGNEQYF.

This clone was counted only a few times. This rearrangement joins TRBV5-1 to TRBJ1-2; unclear D gene. The CDR3 has 17 amino acids. The V gene lost 0 bases and the J gene lost 3 bases, with 18 bases spanning the gap. Germline values: CDR1 SGHRS, CDR2 YFSETQ. CDR3 sequence reads: CASSLGLSVRLDYGYTF. The CDR3 DNA reads TGCGCCAGCAGCTTGGGACTCAGCGTCAGGCTTGACTATGGCTACACCTTC.

Written as DNA, the CDR3 is TGTGCCAGCAGGGACGGGTTTAATTCGAGGAATGGCTACACCTTC. Its translation is CASRDGFNSRNGYTF. This chain links TRBV6-6 with TRBJ1-2; no reliable D call. The V gene's germline CDR1 is MNHNY and CDR2 SVGAGI (reference sequence). The germline V and J ends were trimmed by 6 bases and 6 bases, with 20 bases remaining between them. The CDR3 sequence is 15 residues long.

A single count supports this clone. J is TRBJ2-1 and V is TRBV7-9, with D possibly matching TRBD2 (6 bases). The CDR3 is 13 residues long. From germline, CDR1 is SEHNR and CDR2 FQNEAQ (reference sequence). V was pared by 5 bases and J by 6 bases, with 11 bases between. The CDR3 reads CASSPAGPNEQFF. The CDR3 nucleotides are TGTGCCAGCAGCCCCGCGGGGCCCAATGAGCAGTTCTTC.

The rearrangement joins TRBV6-1 to TRBJ2-1, with 10 bases matching TRBD1. Germline trimming cut 6 bases from V and 8 bases from J; bases unmatched to any gene: 10. The V gene's germline CDR1 is MNHNS and CDR2 SASEGT. The CDR3 consists of 15 residues. In nucleotides, the CDR3 is TGTGCCAGCAGGGTCTTTGGACAGGGGGTGCATGAGCAGTTCTTC. Its protein product is CASRVFGQGVHEQFF.